The following is a TCR beta chain sequence with its context. What it recognizes is unknown. This specimen comes from a study of PD-1 blockade in classical Hodgkin lymphoma. On the study more broadly: Patients in the cohort were put on intravenous nivolumab, 3 mg/kg every 2 weeks.

Exposure to brentuximab vedotin varied, and each patient had relapsed following autologous stem cell transplantation. Notes on the study in general: Baseline TCR diversity was reportedly lower in newly diagnosed patients than in healthy donors. It was reported as lower still in relapsed/refractory patients. Complete responders entered with baseline diversity on par with newly diagnosed patients, the results showed.

The repertoire was sequenced with immunoSEQ multiplex PCR; TCRdb's copy has only in-frame clones and lacks some. This sample has roughly 140,000 clones, with approximately 81% found just once. This CDR3 spans 13 amino acids. Trimming took 8 bases from V and 4 from J, leaving 14 bases between them. CDR1 and CDR2 from the germline V gene are MDHEN and SYDVKM. This chain connects TRBV28 to TRBJ1-1; tentative D call: TRBD1 (6 bases). The clonotype originates from a human donor with classical Hodgkin lymphoma. The sequencing here drew on peripheral blood mononuclear cells (PBMCs), taken before the second cycle of nivolumab. In nucleotides, the CDR3 is TGTGCCAGCTGTCCAGGGGAATGCACTGAAGCTTTCTTT. Translating it yields CASCPGECTEAFF. The variable domain in full, with the rest retrieved from reference TRBV28 and TRBJ1-1, is DVKVTQSSRYLVKRTGEKVFLECVQDMDHENMFWYRQDPGLGLRLIYFSYDVKMKEKGDIPEGYSVSREKKERFSLILESASTNQTSMYLCASCPGECTEAFFGQGTRLTVV.